This TCR beta chain is from a study of blood T cell repertoires in COVID-19. At the level of the study: Sites across the United States, Italy and Spain contributed samples from acute and convalescent COVID-19. PBMCs, B-cell-depleted T cells, or T cells provided the cDNA or gDNA that made up the material.

Original data processing: It was from reference gene primer amplification that nucleated cell counts were estimated. TCRdb keeps only in-frame clones here, not all; method: immunoSEQ multiplex PCR. V, J and clone size are those of that table, while D and trimming were read from the DNA. The table lists tens of thousands of clones, around three quarters of them singletons. V was cut by 0 bases and J by 2 bases, with 16 bases left in between. The CDR3 contains 17 residues. The V gene's germline CDR1 is MGHRA and CDR2 YSYEKL. The source of this sequence is a man aged 60 to 75 with active or convalescent COVID-19. Sample: peripheral blood. This chain joins TRBV4-1 and TRBJ2-5, with D possibly matching TRBD2 (5 bases). CDR3 loop: CASSQDQSLVTQETQYF. CDR3 sequence (DNA): TGCGCCAGCAGCCAAGATCAGTCACTAGTCACTCAAGAGACCCAGTACTTC.